This is a list of T cell receptor beta chains from one sample in a study of T cell changes during pregnancy in multiple sclerosis. Measured with immunoSEQ multiplex PCR; TCRdb has only the in-frame clones, and not every one. Here the sample spans about 42,000 clones, roughly 80% being singletons. This specimen consisted of CD4+ T cells from peripheral blood mononuclear cells, obtained before pregnancy. The receptors were gathered from a female donor with multiple sclerosis, enrolled in a pregnancy study. CDR3s include the opening cysteine and the closing phenylalanine or tryptophan. Fields, in order: V gene, CDR3 protein.

TRBV9 | CASSFSSGRGTDTQYF
TRBV28 | CASSFSDRGSLGAFF
TRBV29-1 | CSVRRAGGYNEQFF
TRBV2 | CASVSVDNSPLHF
TRBV30 | CAWSVLRGRPRETQYF
TRBV6-1 | CAGSGTGVNYGYTF
TRBV7-9 | CASSLAATLGRAKNIQYF
TRBV2 | CASTLSEAQYF
TRBV7-2 | CASSLGMAEYGYTF
TRBV2 | CASSDRAVGYTF
TRBV29-1 | CSVESLAGEVAGETQYF
TRBV6-5 | CASSLASGSEQYF
TRBV9 | CASSVGTGGTEAFF
TRBV6-5 | CASSSSRGQEKLFF
TRBV5-6 | CASSDSTSSGNTIYF
TRBV7-8 | CASSSGLAGAYEQYF
TRBV18 | CASSPPAGVGYTF
TRBV1 | CTSKVLENADTQYF
TRBV5-1 | CASSLAEAGNTEAFF
TRBV7-9 | CASSLAAGSYNEQFF
TRBV4-3 | CASSLQGGETQYF
TRBV5-1 | CASSLGDREGEKLFF
TRBV18 | CASSPRTSFETQYF